This T cell receptor (beta chain) originates from a study of blood T cell repertoires in COVID-19. Study-level background: Italy, Spain and the United States were the sources of the convalescent and acute COVID-19 samples. Nucleic acid was either cDNA or gDNA, and it came from T cells, B-cell-depleted T cells, or PBMCs.

In the original analysis: Estimated nucleated cell counts came from reference gene primer amplification. Here immunoSEQ multiplex PCR was the method, and the copy in TCRdb shows in-frame clones only, minus some. That table is the source of V, J and clone size, and D and trimming were worked out from the DNA. Found here are 70,000 or so clones, over 60% of them singletons; the top ten hold approximately 15%. This CDR3 region has 15 residues. CDR1 is SGHAT, CDR2 FQNNGV, per germline. J lost 5 bases, V lost 10 bases, and 13 bases had no gene match. The source of this sequence is a man between 60 and 75 years old with COVID-19, enrolled during active disease. This rearrangement joins TRBV11-2 to TRBJ2-2, with 7 positions matching TRBD1. The specimen was peripheral blood. In DNA, the CDR3 is TGTGCCACCCCGGGACAGCGAACACCGACCGGGGAGCTGTTTTTT. It specifies CATPGQRTPTGELFF.